This TCR beta chain was sequenced for a study of T-cell memory formation after mild COVID-19. Across the whole study: Largely, TCR clusters stayed within a single donor. General study results and limits: Largely, contracting CD4+ clones fell within CM and EM, and contracting CD8+ clones within EMRA. Balance between CD4 and CD8 was seen in clones contracting day 15 to 85, and a CD4+ lean was seen in later expanders. Second-wave clones that peaked on day 37 lacked confirmed SARS-CoV-2 specificity.

Germline values: CDR1 SGHTA, CDR2 FQGNSA. Between the trimmed V and J ends, which lost 5 bases and 5 bases, there was a span of 12 bases. The CDR3 runs 13 residues. A single record per CDR3 protein comes from TCRdb applying MiXCR to the 5' RACE reads. The table has 120,000 to 150,000 distinct CDR3 sequences, under 7% seen once; the top ten hold just over 2%. A few counts support this clonotype. Its antigen is not identified. The receptor was isolated from an adult woman who had mild COVID-19 (a few samples of this study predate the infection). Cell type and time point are not known. The V and J genes are TRBV7-2 and TRBJ2-5, with a weak D call TRBD2 (5 bases). Sample: PBMCs or a T cell subset sorted from them (not recorded which). The CDR3 bases are TGTGCCAGCAGCAGGACTTCCATGGAGACCCAGTACTTC. Its translation: CASSRTSMETQYF.